These 9 T cell receptor beta chains came from one sample sequenced in a study of blood T cell repertoires in COVID-19. Libraries were prepared by immunoSEQ multiplex PCR; TCRdb keeps only in-frame clonotypes and omits some of them. Among 310,000 or so clones listed, 80% to 90% were seen once. The sample comprised peripheral blood. The receptors come from a woman aged 45-60 years with acute or convalescent COVID-19.

The CDR3, as DNA: TGTGCCAGCAGTGGGGGGACAGAGGAGGCCAAAAACATTCAGTACTTC. Protein: CASSGGTEEAKNIQYF. V usage is TRBV2 and J usage is TRBJ2-4; TRBD1 agrees at 7 bases. Germline V CDR1 and CDR2: SNHLY, FYNNEI. The CDR3 runs 16 residues. Trimming cost V 4 bases and J 1 base; bases outside gene matches: 7.

This clone appeared once. The rearrangement joins TRBV4-1 to TRBJ1-2; TRBD1 aligns across 8 bases. Germline V gives CDR1 MGHRA, CDR2 YSYEKL. V lost 6 bases and J lost 1; bases outside the gene matches: 16. The CDR3 is made up of 18 amino acids. The CDR3 bases are TGCGCCAGCAGATCACCGAAATCCCACGGACAGGGTAACTATGGCTACACCTTC. It codes for CASRSPKSHGQGNYGYTF.

This clone was recorded only once. V gene TRBV19 combines with J gene TRBJ1-2; 8 positions match TRBD1. Trimming at V came to 6 bases and at J to 2 bases, leaving 8 bases not matched to a gene. The germline V gene encodes CDR1 LNHDA and CDR2 SQIVND (reference sequence). This CDR3 comprises 15 residues. CDR3 bases: TGTGCCAGTAGCCGGGACAGGTTGGCGAACTATGGCTACACCTTC. Residues: CASSRDRLANYGYTF.

The V call is TRBV21-1, the J call TRBJ2-7; TRBD2 reflects the table's D call only, with no check against the DNA. TRBV21-1 is a pseudogene. The CDR3 has 14 residues. CDR3 in amino acids: CATPGTSGRNEQYF. The CDR3 DNA reads TGTGCCACCCCTGGGACTAGCGGGAGGAACGAGCAGTACTTC.

This chain connects TRBV2 to TRBJ2-1; TRBD2 might be the D (6 bases). The CDR3 contains 12 residues. In germline, CDR1 is SNHLY, CDR2 FYNNEI. Between the trimmed V and J ends, which lost 8 bases and 5 bases, there was a span of 10 bases. The DNA for the CDR3 is TGTGCCAGCGGGGGACTTGACAATGAGCAGTTCTTC. It specifies CASGGLDNEQFF. Using reference TRBV2 and TRBJ2-1 for the parts outside the CDR3, the full variable domain is EPEVTQTPSHQVTQMGQEVILRCVPISNHLYFYWYRQILGQKVEFLVSFYNNEISEKSEIFDDQFSVERPDGSNFTLKIRSTKLEDSAMYFCASGGLDNEQFFGPGTRLTVL.

This clone was seen a single time. CDR3 sequence (DNA): TGTGCCAGCAGCCGACCCGGAGCAGCTTTCTTT. Protein product: CASSRPGAAFF. This rearrangement joins TRBV3-1 (or the pseudogene TRBV3-2) to TRBJ1-1; D remains unclear. This CDR3 comprises 11 residues. The V and J ends lost 4 bases and 10 bases respectively, with 10 bases between them. Per germline, CDR1 LGHDT and CDR2 YNNKEL (reference sequence).

This clone was seen once. This chain joins TRBV5-1 and TRBJ2-1, with 8 bases matching TRBD1. CDR3 length: 16 residues. J was trimmed by 0 bases and V by 9 bases; bases with no gene match: 11. Looked up from germline, CDR1 is SGHRS and CDR2 is YFSETQ. CDR3 amino acids: CATSGGQALSYNEQFF. The CDR3 DNA follows: TGCGCCACCTCAGGGGGACAGGCTCTCTCCTACAATGAGCAGTTCTTC.

The table lists this clone with a count of one. This sequence joins TRBV18 and TRBJ2-2; 9 bases align to TRBD1. The CDR3 totals 16 residues. The trim removed 3 bases at V and 4 bases at J, leaving 6 bases unmatched. Germline loops: CDR1 KGHSH, CDR2 LQKENI. The CDR3 spells CASSPWRDRATGELFF. Written as DNA, the CDR3 is TGTGCCAGCTCACCCTGGCGGGACAGGGCCACCGGGGAGCTGTTTTTT.

This chain joins TRBV28 and TRBJ2-5; D ambiguous. The V gene lost 3 bases and the J gene lost 4 bases, with 18 bases spanning the gap. The CDR3 extends over 16 amino acids. CDR1 and CDR2 (germline): MDHEN, SYDVKM. The CDR3 coding sequence is TGTGCCAGCAGTTTCGGGTTGGCCCCGAAAGGAGAGACCCAGTACTTC. It yields the protein CASSFGLAPKGETQYF.